The source of this TCR beta chain is a study of beta chain features in type 1 diabetes. Details on this clone: Its antigen remains unidentified.

The isolated RNA, all of it, was reverse transcribed, so expressed TCRB transcripts were what got sequenced. Only in-frame clones appear in the TCRdb table, and some are missing; sequencing was by immunoSEQ multiplex PCR. The sample shows about 340,000 clones, roughly 13% of them seen only once. Study-wide findings and caveats: Equally in patients and controls, PCR might preferentially amplify shorter templates. TCRB CDR3 length was moderately but significantly reduced in all four CD4+ subsets of Type 1 diabetes patients.

Germline CDR1 reads MNHEY; CDR2 reads SVGAGI. Trimming pared 6 bases from V and 10 bases from J, leaving 11 bases between. This CDR3 has 11 amino acids. The rearrangement uses TRBV6-5 and TRBJ2-3, with D hard to call. The sample consisted of naive CD4+ T cells from blood. This TCR was recovered from a woman younger than 35 with type 1 diabetes. The chain's CDR3 is CASRSEFAQYF. As DNA, the CDR3 is TGTGCCAGCAGGTCGGAGTTCGCGCAGTATTTT.